Listed here is a single T cell receptor (beta chain). The data originate from a study of T cells in localized non-small cell lung cancer. Some clones are missing from TCRdb's copy, which holds only in-frame ones; the method was immunoSEQ multiplex PCR. The data hold tens of thousands of clones, with around nine tenths observed a single time. The sample here was peripheral blood, taken before any cancer treatment. The source of this sequence is a woman aged 40 to 75 with stage I squamous cell lung carcinoma.

The CDR3 bases are TGTGCCAGCAGCTTAGCGCGGGGTAAGGAGGGGACTGAAGCTTTCTTT. Translating it yields CASSLARGKEGTEAFF. V usage is TRBV7-2 and J usage is TRBJ1-1, with D tentatively TRBD1 (5 bases). Trimming took off 0 bases at V and 5 bases at J, with 16 bases between the two ends. The CDR3 is 16 amino acids. Germline V gene sequence: CDR1 SGHTA, CDR2 FQGNSA.